The 2 T cell receptor beta chains given below trace back to one sample, sequenced in a study of blood T cell repertoires in COVID-19. Some clones are missing from TCRdb's copy, which holds only in-frame ones; the method was immunoSEQ multiplex PCR. This table holds around 70,000 clones, around 80% found once. Sequenced material: peripheral blood. Receptor source: a man between 60 and 75 years old with active or convalescent COVID-19.

The genes are TRBV19 and TRBJ2-7, with a tentative D call TRBD2 (5 bases). The germline V gene encodes CDR1 LNHDA and CDR2 SQIVND (reference sequence). The CDR3 is made up of 14 amino acids. V dropped 3 bases and J dropped 3 bases, with 12 bases sitting between them. CDR3 coding DNA: TGTGCCAGTAGTATTAGAGGGATACACTACGAGCAGTACTTC. This gives the protein CASSIRGIHYEQYF. Together with reference TRBV19 and TRBJ2-7, the CDR3 gives the full variable domain: DGGITQSPKYLFRKEGQNVTLSCEQNLNHDAMYWYRQDPGQGLRLIYYSQIVNDFQKGDIAEGYSVSREKKESFPLTVTSAQKNPTAFYLCASSIRGIHYEQYFGPGTRLTVT.

This clone was observed once. The genes are TRBV28 and TRBJ2-7; a weak D match, TRBD1 (5 bases). Per germline, CDR1 MDHEN and CDR2 SYDVKM. This CDR3 comprises 15 residues. Trimming removed 4 bases from V and 4 bases from J, with 17 bases in between. The CDR3 sequence is CASSSRRQLRYEQYF. CDR3 DNA sequence: TGTGCCAGCAGTTCGAGAAGACAGCTTCGGTACGAGCAGTACTTC.